This TCR beta chain was sequenced for a study of T-cell memory formation after mild COVID-19 (dated by TCRdb to the early 2020s). Some background on the complete study: Most TCR sequence clusters were specific to one of the two donors. In a couple of donors, T-cell clones that expanded and contracted after mild COVID-19 were tracked by sequencing TCRalpha and TCRbeta repertoires over time. Two young, previously healthy adult volunteers made up the cohort, one male and one female. General conclusions and limits of the study: Contracting CD4+ clones turned up mainly in the CM and EM memory subsets, whereas EMRA was where CD8+ clones were enriched. SARS-CoV-2 specificity was not confirmed for the second-wave clones peaking on day 37. Clones that contracted from day 15 to 85 showed balanced CD4/CD8 phenotypes, whereas a second wave of clones that expanded from day 15 to 37 leaned towards CD4+. Some responding clones were found in pre-infection memory, which suggests that pre-existing cross-reactive memory T cells took part in the SARS-CoV-2 response. The study covered only a couple of mild cases, and larger cohorts including severe cases with pre-infection samples were considered necessary.

The listed sequencing device is Illumina NovaSeq 6000. TCRalpha and TCRbeta cDNA libraries were constructed by 5'RACE with constant-segment primers, with sample barcodes and unique molecular identifiers being introduced. RNA was extracted from every sample with Trizol reagent. The libraries were amplified in two PCR steps, and the second step added a second sample barcode and Illumina TruSeq adapters. The libraries were sequenced on an Illumina NovaSeq using 2 x 150 bp paired-end reads. The study's own analysis went as follows. The reads were demultiplexed and collapsed into UMI-guided consensus sequences using migec v1.2.7. Using mixcr v2.1.11, UMI consensuses were aligned to TRA and TRB V and J templates and then assembled into clonotypes. Clonotypes were classified as expanded or contracted when called significant by both edgeR and NoisET, with noise models trained on biological replicates. edgeR calls used a false discovery rate-adjusted p below 0.01 and a log2 fold-change threshold of 1. As an exploratory analysis of dynamics, max-normalized trajectories of the 1000 most abundant clonotypes were examined by PCA with hierarchical clustering. Each responding clone was given a CD4 or CD8 phenotype based on the CD4+ and CD8+ repertoires, which had been sequenced separately. Clones were called with MiXCR by TCRdb after fastp trimmed the public reads at Q25, and only in-frame beta chains were retained. Each record represents a unique CDR3 protein, reported with the most common genes and DNA among its rows. The V and J calls follow TCRdb's processing rather than the paper's. Within this sample are 450,000 or so distinct CDR3 sequences, with 20% to 25% of them counted one time only. 9.5% to 15% of the sample lies in the top ten.

Ficoll-Paque density gradient centrifugation was the method used to isolate PBMCs. CDR1 SGHVS and CDR2 FQNEAQ were looked up in the germline V gene. The germline ends are 10 bases apart after V is trimmed by 8 bases and J by 1 base. Including the terminal cysteine and phenylalanine, the CDR3 comprises 13 residues. The retained sequence is limited to the CDR3, 39 bases, with the frame set at the first base. Details on this clonotype: The specificity of this receptor is unknown. Qualities for individual bases were not recorded, and no much larger clone is one base off.

The TCR was taken from an adult woman who had mild COVID-19 (a few samples of this study predate the infection). The sample titles of this study are shuffled in the database, so cell type and time point are left out; the donor was told from shared clones. The rearranged segments are TRBV7-8 and TRBJ2-3; 6 matching bases give a weak D call of TRBD2. Sequencing was carried out using PBMCs or a T cell subset sorted from them (not recorded which). Here is the DNA: TGTGCCAGCGGGAGGCGGGGCACAGATACGCAGTATTTT. It specifies CASGRRGTDTQYF.